In its sample, the clone carrying this T cell receptor (beta chain) was seen many times. As yet, its antigen is unknown. This specimen comes from a study of T cells after yellow fever vaccination. The length of the CDR3 is 17 residues. From germline, CDR1 is MDHEN and CDR2 SYDVKM. The trim removed 7 bases at V and 3 bases at J, leaving 18 bases unmatched. Template switching by 5'RACE produced TCR cDNA, adding a universal primer site and UMIs. MiXCR, run by TCRdb on the 5' RACE reads, gives a single entry per CDR3 protein. Counted here are a few hundred thousand distinct CDR3 sequences, over 3.5% occurring once; the ten biggest clones make up 20% to 25%. Study-level findings and limits: A minor fraction of clonotypes spanned both CD4 and CD8 compartments. Booster samples showed a return of most primary-vaccination clones (roughly 96% CD4, 85% to 90% CD8).

The chain combines TRBV28 with TRBJ2-7, with 7 bases that match TRBD2. Sequences were derived from PBMCs, sampled 5 days after the yellow fever booster vaccination. The origin of this receptor is a man between 18 and 35 years old who received the YFV17D yellow fever vaccine. CDR3 in amino acids: CASNAGGWAPPFYEQYV. CDR3 sequence (DNA): TGTGCCAGCAACGCCGGGGGGTGGGCACCGCCATTCTACGAGCAGTACGTC.